The 7 T cell receptor beta chains in this list originate from one sample, sequenced in a study of CD8 T cells in ankylosing spondylitis. From the 5' RACE reads, TCRdb called clonotypes with MiXCR, one entry per CDR3 protein. The sample shows under 250,000 distinct CDR3 sequences, around 8% of them seen only once. Sequencing was performed on blood, either unsorted or a sorted T cell fraction (not recorded which). These receptors were collected from a female donor with ankylosing spondylitis or in good health (not recorded which).

This clonotype was detected many times. This chain uses TRBV12-3 or TRBV12-4 with TRBJ2-7; possibly TRBD2 for D (5 bases). CDR3 size: 13 residues. The V end lost 1 base, the J end lost 3 bases, and 7 bases lay between the germline ends. CDR3 region: CASSLVDFYEQYF. The CDR3, as DNA: TGTGCCAGCAGTTTAGTGGACTTCTACGAGCAGTACTTC.

This clonotype was counted many times. The chain joins TRBV25-1 to TRBJ1-1, with 11 bases identical to TRBD1. Germline loops: CDR1 MGHDK, CDR2 SYGVNS. V lost 7 bases, J lost 4 bases, and 5 bases stayed unmatched. The CDR3 covers 14 residues. The CDR3 region is CASTRTGGLTEAFF. Here the CDR3 DNA reads TGTGCCAGCACCCGGACAGGGGGCCTCACTGAAGCTTTCTTT.

The table lists this clonotype with many counts. The CDR3 DNA sequence: TGCAGCGCCGGGACTAGCGGGAATGTGGACACCGGGGAGCTGTTTTTT. It codes for CSAGTSGNVDTGELFF. The V gene is TRBV29-1, the J gene TRBJ2-2, with TRBD2 matching 13 bases. The trim removed 7 bases at V and 3 bases at J, leaving 8 bases unmatched. Germline CDR1 and CDR2: SQVTM and ANQGSEA. This CDR3 has 16 amino acids.

This clonotype was counted a few times. The chain has TRBV7-6 and TRBJ1-6, with D tentatively TRBD1 (6 bases). This CDR3 is 15 amino acids long. In germline, CDR1 is SGHVS, CDR2 FNYEAQ. Trimming took off 5 bases at V and 8 bases at J, with 16 bases between the two ends. In nucleotides, the CDR3 is TGTGCCAGCAGCCGAAACCAGGGGTCGGATTCACCCCTCCACTTT. Protein product: CASSRNQGSDSPLHF.

This clonotype has at least ten counts. The chain joins TRBV4-3 to TRBJ1-2; TRBD1 might be the D (6 bases). Between the trimmed V and J ends, which lost 1 base and 8 bases, there was a span of 11 bases. CDR1 LGHNA and CDR2 YSLEER come from the germline V gene. The CDR3 extends over 13 amino acids. CDR3 DNA sequence: TGCGCCAGCAGCCAAGGGGGGGCGCGAGGCTACACCTTC. Translating gives CASSQGGARGYTF.

Many counts were recorded for this clonotype. The chain has TRBV20-1 and TRBJ1-6; a possible D gene is TRBD1 (5 bases). The germline gives CDR1 DFQATT, CDR2 SNEGSKA (reference sequence). CDR3 size: 14 residues. Trimming cost V 6 bases and J 8 bases, with 17 bases left between them. CDR3 bases: TGCAGTGCCCGCGGGACTGTATTATATTCACCCCTCCACTTT. It yields the protein CSARGTVLYSPLHF.

The sample holds many counts of this clonotype. CDR3 DNA: TGTGCCAGCAGTGAAATCGGAGAGCCATACAATGAGCAGTTCTTC. Protein sequence: CASSEIGEPYNEQFF. V usage is TRBV2 and J usage is TRBJ2-1; D gene unclear. Trimming stripped 2 bases from V and 4 bases from J, with 12 bases between. The CDR3 covers 15 residues. Germline CDR1 is SNHLY and CDR2 is FYNNEI.